This T cell receptor beta chain is from a study of Ad26.COV2.S vaccination and SARS-CoV-2 variants. On the study more broadly: The authors gave Ad26.COV2.S intramuscularly, either once or twice 56 days apart. Overall study findings and caveats: Researchers cautioned that TCR breadth and depth analyses may have underestimated total T cell responses. Comparability of non-spike TCR breadth was observed across vaccine and placebo recipients.

Noted treatment: some 20 received Ad26.COV2.S at low or high dose, single or two shots; roughly 5 received placebo; per-sample allocation not given. The study sampled participants on day 63 after the first vaccine or placebo injection. Vaccine was an Ad26 vector expressing Wuhan-strain SARS-CoV-2 spike. As concerns this clone: No antigen is known for it.

Sequenced by immunoSEQ multiplex PCR; TCRdb stores in-frame clones only, minus some. Among fewer than 400,000 clones, 85% were seen once, and the ten largest hold 2% to 2.5%. Germline V gene lookup returns CDR1 LNHDA and CDR2 SQIVND (reference sequence). The V end lost 6 bases, the J end lost 6 bases, and 11 bases lay between the germline ends. CDR3 length: 12 residues. This TCR was sampled from a person aged 18 to 59 who received the Ad26.COV2.S COVID-19 vaccine or a placebo. This chain links TRBV19 with TRBJ1-2; D gene unclear. The sample in question was peripheral blood, obtained in a trial of Ad26.COV2.S vaccine versus placebo. The CDR3 region is CASSRNSDGYTF. For the CDR3, the DNA is TGTGCCAGTAGCCGAAATTCAGATGGCTACACCTTC.